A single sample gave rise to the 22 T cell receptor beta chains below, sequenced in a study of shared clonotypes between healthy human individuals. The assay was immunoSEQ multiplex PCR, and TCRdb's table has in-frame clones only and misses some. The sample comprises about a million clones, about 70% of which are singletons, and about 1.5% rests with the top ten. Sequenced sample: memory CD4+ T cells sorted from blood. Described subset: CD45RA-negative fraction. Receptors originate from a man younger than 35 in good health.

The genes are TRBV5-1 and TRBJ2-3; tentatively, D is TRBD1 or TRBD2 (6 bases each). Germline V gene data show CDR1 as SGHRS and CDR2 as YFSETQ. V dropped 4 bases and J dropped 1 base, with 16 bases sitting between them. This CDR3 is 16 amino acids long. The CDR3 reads CASSRTGAGGTDTQYF. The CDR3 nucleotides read TGCGCCAGCAGCCGGACGGGGGCTGGGGGCACAGATACGCAGTATTTT.

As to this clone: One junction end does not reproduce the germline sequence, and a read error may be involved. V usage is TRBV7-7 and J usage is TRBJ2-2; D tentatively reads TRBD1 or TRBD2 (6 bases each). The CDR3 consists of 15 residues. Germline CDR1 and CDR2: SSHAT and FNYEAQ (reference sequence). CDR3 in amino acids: CASSPGGGSTGELFF. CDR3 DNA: TGTGCTAGCAGCCCAGGAGGGGGGAGCACCGGGGAGCTGTTTTTT.

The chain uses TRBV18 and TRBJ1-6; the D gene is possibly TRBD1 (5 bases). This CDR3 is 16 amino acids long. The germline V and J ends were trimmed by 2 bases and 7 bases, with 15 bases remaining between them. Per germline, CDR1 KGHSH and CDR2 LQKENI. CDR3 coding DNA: TGTGCCAGCTCACCAAGGGGCGGAGGGCTGAATTCACCCCTCCACTTT. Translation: CASSPRGGGLNSPLHF. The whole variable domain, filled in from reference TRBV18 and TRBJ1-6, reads NAGVMQNPRHLVRRRGQEARLRCSPMKGHSHVYWYRQLPEEGLKFMVYLQKENIIDESGMPKERFSAEFPKEGPSILRIQQVVRGDSAAYFCASSPRGGGLNSPLHFGNGTRLTVT.

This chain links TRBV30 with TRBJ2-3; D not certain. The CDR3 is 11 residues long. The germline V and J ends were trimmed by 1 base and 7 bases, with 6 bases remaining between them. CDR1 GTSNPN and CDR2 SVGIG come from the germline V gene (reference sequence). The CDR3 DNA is TGTGCCTGGAGTGACGAAAATACGCAGTATTTT. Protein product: CAWSDENTQYF. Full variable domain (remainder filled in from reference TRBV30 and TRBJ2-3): SQTIHQWPATLVQPVGSPLSLECTVEGTSNPNLYWYRQAAGRGLQLLFYSVGIGQISSEVPQNLSASRPQDRQFILSSKKLLLSDSGFYLCAWSDENTQYFGPGTRLTVL.

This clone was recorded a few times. DNA for the CDR3: TGTGCCAGCAGTCCGACAGGGAGTGAAGGAGAGACCCAGTACTTC. Residues: CASSPTGSEGETQYF. The chain has TRBV2 and TRBJ2-5; 7 bases fit TRBD1. Trimming took 5 bases from V and 4 from J; bases not matched to a gene: 10. From germline, CDR1 is SNHLY and CDR2 FYNNEI. CDR3 size: 15 residues.

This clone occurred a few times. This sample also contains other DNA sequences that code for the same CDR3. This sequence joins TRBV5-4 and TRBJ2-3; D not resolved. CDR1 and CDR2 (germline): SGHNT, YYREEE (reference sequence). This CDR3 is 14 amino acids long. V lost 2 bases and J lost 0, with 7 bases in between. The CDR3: CASSFPGSTDTQYF. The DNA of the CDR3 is TGTGCCAGCAGCTTTCCGGGCAGCACAGATACGCAGTATTTT.

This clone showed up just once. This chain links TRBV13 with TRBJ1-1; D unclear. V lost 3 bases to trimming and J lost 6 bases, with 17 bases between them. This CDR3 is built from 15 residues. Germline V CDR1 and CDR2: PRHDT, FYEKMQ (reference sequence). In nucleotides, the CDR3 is TGTGCCAGCAGCTTCCAGGCTTACCTTGGGTCTGAAGCTTTCTTT. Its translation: CASSFQAYLGSEAFF.

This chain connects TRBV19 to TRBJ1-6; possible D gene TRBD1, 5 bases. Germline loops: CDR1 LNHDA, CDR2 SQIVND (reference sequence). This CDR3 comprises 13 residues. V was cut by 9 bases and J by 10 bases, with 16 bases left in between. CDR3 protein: CASSDTRESPLHF. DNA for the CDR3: TGTGCCAGCTCAGACACCAGGGAATCACCCCTCCACTTT.

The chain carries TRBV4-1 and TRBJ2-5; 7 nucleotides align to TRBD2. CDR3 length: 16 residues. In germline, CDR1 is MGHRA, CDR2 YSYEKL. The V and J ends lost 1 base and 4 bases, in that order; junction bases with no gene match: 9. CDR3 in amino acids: CASSQGRGGTGETQYF. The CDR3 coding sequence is TGCGCCAGCAGCCAAGGACGCGGGGGAACGGGAGAGACCCAGTACTTC.

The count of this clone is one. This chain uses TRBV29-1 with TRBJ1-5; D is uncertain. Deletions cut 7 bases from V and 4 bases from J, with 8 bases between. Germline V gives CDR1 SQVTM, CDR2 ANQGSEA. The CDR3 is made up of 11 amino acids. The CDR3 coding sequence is TGCAGCGCGAGTCAGAATCAGCCCCAGCATTTT. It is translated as CSASQNQPQHF. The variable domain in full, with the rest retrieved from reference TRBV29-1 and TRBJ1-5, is SAVISQKPSRDICQRGTSLTIQCQVDSQVTMMFWYRQQPGQSLTLIATANQGSEATYESGFVIDKFPISRPNLTFSTLTVSNMSPEDSSIYLCSASQNQPQHFGDGTRLSIL.

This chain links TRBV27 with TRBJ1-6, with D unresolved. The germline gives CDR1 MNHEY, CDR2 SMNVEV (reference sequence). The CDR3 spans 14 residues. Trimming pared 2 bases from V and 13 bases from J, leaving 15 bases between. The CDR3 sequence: CASSLRTAIGPLHF. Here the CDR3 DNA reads TGTGCCAGCAGTTTAAGGACGGCTATTGGTCCCCTCCACTTT.

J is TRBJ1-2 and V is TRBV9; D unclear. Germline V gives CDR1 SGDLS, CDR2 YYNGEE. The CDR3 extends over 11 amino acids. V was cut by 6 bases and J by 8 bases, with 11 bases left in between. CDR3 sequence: CASTTPGGYTF. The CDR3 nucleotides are TGTGCCAGCACAACTCCAGGAGGCTACACCTTC.

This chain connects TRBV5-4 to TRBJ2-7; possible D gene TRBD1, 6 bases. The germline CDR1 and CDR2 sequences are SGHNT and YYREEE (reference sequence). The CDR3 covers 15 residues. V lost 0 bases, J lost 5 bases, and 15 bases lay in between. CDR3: CASSLGGQGNNEQYF. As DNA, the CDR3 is TGTGCCAGCAGCTTGGGGGGGCAGGGAAACAACGAGCAGTACTTC.

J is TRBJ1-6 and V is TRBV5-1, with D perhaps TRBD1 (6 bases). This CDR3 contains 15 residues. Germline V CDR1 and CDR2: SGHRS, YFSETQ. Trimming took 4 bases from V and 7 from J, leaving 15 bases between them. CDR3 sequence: CASSPQGVGNSPLHF. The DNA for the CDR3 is TGCGCCAGCAGCCCACAGGGAGTAGGCAATTCACCCCTCCACTTT.

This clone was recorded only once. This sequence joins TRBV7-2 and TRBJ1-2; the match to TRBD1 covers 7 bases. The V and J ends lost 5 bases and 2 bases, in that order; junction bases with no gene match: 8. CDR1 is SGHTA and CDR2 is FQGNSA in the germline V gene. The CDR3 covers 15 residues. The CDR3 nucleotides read TGTGCCAGCAGCCGCCCAGGGACAGACAACTATGGCTACACCTTC. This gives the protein CASSRPGTDNYGYTF.

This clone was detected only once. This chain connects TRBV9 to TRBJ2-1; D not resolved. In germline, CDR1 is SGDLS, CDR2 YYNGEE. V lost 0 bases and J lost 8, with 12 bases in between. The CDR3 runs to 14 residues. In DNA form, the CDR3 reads TGTGCCAGCAGCGTAGAAGGGTACGGTGATGAGCAGTTCTTC. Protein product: CASSVEGYGDEQFF.

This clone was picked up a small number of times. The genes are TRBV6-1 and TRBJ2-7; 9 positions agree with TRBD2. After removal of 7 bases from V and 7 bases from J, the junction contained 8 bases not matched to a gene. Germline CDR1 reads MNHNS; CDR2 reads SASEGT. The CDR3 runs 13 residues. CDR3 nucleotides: TGTGCCAGCACCCTAGCGGGAAGCGGTGAGCAGTACTTC. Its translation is CASTLAGSGEQYF.

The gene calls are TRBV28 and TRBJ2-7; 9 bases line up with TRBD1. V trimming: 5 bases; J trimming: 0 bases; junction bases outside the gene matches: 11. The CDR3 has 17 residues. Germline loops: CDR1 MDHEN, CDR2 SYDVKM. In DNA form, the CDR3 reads TGTGCCAGCAGTACTAGACTCGGACAGGGGATCTCCTACGAGCAGTACTTC. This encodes CASSTRLGQGISYEQYF.

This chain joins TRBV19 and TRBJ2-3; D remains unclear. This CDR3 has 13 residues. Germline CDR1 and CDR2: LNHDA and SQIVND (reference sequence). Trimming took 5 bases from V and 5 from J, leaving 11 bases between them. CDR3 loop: CASSFDWGDTQYF. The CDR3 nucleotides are TGTGCCAGTAGTTTCGACTGGGGAGATACGCAGTATTTT.

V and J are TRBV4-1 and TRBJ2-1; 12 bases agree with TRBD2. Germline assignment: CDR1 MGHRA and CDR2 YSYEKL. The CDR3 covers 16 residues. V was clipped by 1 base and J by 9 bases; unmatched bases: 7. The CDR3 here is CASSQGFGLAGIEQFF. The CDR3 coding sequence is TGCGCCAGCAGCCAAGGCTTCGGACTAGCGGGGATTGAGCAGTTCTTC.

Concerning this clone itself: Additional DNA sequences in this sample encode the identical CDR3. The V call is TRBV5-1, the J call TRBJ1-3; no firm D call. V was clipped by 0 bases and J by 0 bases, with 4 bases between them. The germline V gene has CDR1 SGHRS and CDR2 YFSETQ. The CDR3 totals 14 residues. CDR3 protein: CASSLGRSGNTIYF. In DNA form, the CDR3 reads TGCGCCAGCAGCTTGGGTCGCTCTGGAAACACCATATATTTT.

In DNA, the CDR3 is TGCGCCAGCAACTGGGAGGGGGCAGATACGCAGTATTTT. Protein: CASNWEGADTQYF. The rearrangement joins TRBV5-1 to TRBJ2-3, with D maybe TRBD2 (7 bases). V was pared by 6 bases and J by 4 bases, with 12 bases between. The CDR3 loop spans 13 amino acids. Germline V gene lookup returns CDR1 SGHRS and CDR2 YFSETQ. Complete variable domain (other parts from reference TRBV5-1 and TRBJ2-3): KAGVTQTPRYLIKTRGQQVTLSCSPISGHRSVSWYQQTPGQGLQFLFEYFSETQRNKGNFPGRFSGRQFSNSRSEMNVSTLELGDSALYLCASNWEGADTQYFGPGTRLTVL.